These T cell receptor beta chains were read from a single sample in a study of blood T cell repertoires in COVID-19. Sequencing was performed with immunoSEQ multiplex PCR; in TCRdb, only in-frame clones are kept and a portion is missing. The sample yields some 250,000 clones, 60% to 75% seen once. The sequenced sample consisted of peripheral blood. The receptor source for this set is a woman at least 80 years old with acute or convalescent COVID-19. Each CDR3 is given with its conserved first and last residue. The D gene is left open where the match is weak. Size values are once, few and many counts, or a class for expanded clones, and some rows have none.

V: TRBV2; J: TRBJ1-1; D: TRBD1; size: NA; CDR3: CASSGRDRGRSEAFF; DNA: TGTGCCAGCAGTGGCCGGGACAGGGGGCGGAGTGAAGCTTTCTTT
V: TRBV7-2; J: TRBJ1-6; D: NA; size: once; CDR3: CASSLGLWGGADSPLHF; DNA: TGTGCCAGCAGCCTAGGTCTTTGGGGGGGCGCGGATTCACCCCTCCACTTT
V: TRBV29-1; J: TRBJ2-2; D: NA; size: NA; CDR3: CSVHLGGRTGELFF; DNA: TGCAGCGTTCATCTGGGGGGAAGAACCGGGGAGCTGTTTTTT
V: TRBV2; J: TRBJ1-2; D: NA; size: NA; CDR3: CASSSTELRYGYTF; DNA: TGTGCCAGCAGTTCTACGGAGCTCCGATATGGCTACACCTTC
V: TRBV27; J: TRBJ2-7; D: TRBD1; size: NA; CDR3: CASSLSVGTATSYEQYF; DNA: TGTGCCAGCAGTTTATCGGTCGGGACAGCCACTTCCTACGAGCAGTACTTC
V: TRBV6-5; J: TRBJ1-2; D: NA; size: once; CDR3: CASSYLQGYGYTF; DNA: TGTGCCAGCAGTTACTTACAGGGATATGGCTACACCTTC
V: TRBV5-1; J: TRBJ1-1; D: TRBD1; size: NA; CDR3: CASSWGTANTEAFF; DNA: TGCGCCAGCAGCTGGGGGACAGCGAACACTGAAGCTTTCTTT
V: TRBV5-1; J: TRBJ1-3; D: NA; size: NA; CDR3: CASSLTQGDSGNTIYF; DNA: TGCGCCAGCAGCTTAACGCAGGGCGACTCTGGAAACACCATATATTTT
V: TRBV11-1; J: TRBJ1-2; D: NA; size: NA; CDR3: CASSLGSPTGNYGYTF; DNA: TGTGCCAGCAGCTTAGGATCCCCGACAGGAAACTATGGCTACACCTTC
V: TRBV5-6; J: TRBJ1-2; D: NA; size: NA; CDR3: CASSLQARYGYTF; DNA: TGTGCCAGCAGCTTACAGGCCCGTTATGGCTACACCTTC
V: TRBV12-3/TRBV12-4; J: TRBJ2-3; D: NA; size: once; CDR3: CASTPSTDTQYF; DNA: TGTGCCAGCACCCCCTCCACAGATACGCAGTATTTT
V: TRBV5-6; J: TRBJ1-2; D: TRBD1; size: NA; CDR3: CASSFDQGAAGYTF; DNA: TGTGCCAGCAGCTTTGACCAGGGGGCGGCCGGCTACACCTTC
V: TRBV6-5; J: TRBJ2-3; D: TRBD2; size: NA; CDR3: CASTRTRLPDTQYF; DNA: TGTGCCAGCACTAGGACTAGGCTTCCAGATACGCAGTATTTT
V: TRBV11-2; J: TRBJ2-5; D: TRBD1; size: many; CDR3: CASSSTGQGVGTQYF; DNA: TGTGCCAGCAGCTCAACGGGACAGGGGGTTGGGACCCAGTACTTC
V: TRBV19; J: TRBJ2-1; D: TRBD2; size: NA; CDR3: CASSIGGTSGRSQFF; DNA: TGTGCCAGTAGTATAGGCGGGACTAGCGGGAGATCACAGTTCTTC
V: TRBV11-2; J: TRBJ2-7; D: TRBD2; size: NA; CDR3: CASSMAGGNEQYF; DNA: TGTGCCAGCAGCATGGCGGGGGGCAACGAGCAGTACTTC
V: TRBV29-1; J: TRBJ2-3; D: TRBD1; size: NA; CDR3: CSVVPGRTRGTQYF; DNA: TGCAGCGTAGTACCGGGACGGACCAGGGGGACGCAGTATTTT
V: TRBV10-3; J: TRBJ2-2; D: TRBD1; size: few; CDR3: CAIIDGQGAKTGELFF; DNA: TGTGCCATCATCGACGGACAGGGGGCAAAAACCGGGGAGCTGTTTTTT
V: TRBV18; J: TRBJ1-2; D: NA; size: NA; CDR3: CASSAQGLYGYTF; DNA: TGTGCCAGCTCTGCCCAGGGCCTCTATGGCTACACCTTC
V: TRBV4-1; J: TRBJ1-5; D: NA; size: NA; CDR3: CASSQELGRGANQPQHF; DNA: TGCGCCAGCAGCCAAGAACTGGGTCGGGGGGCCAATCAGCCCCAGCATTTT
V: TRBV5-8; J: TRBJ2-7; D: NA; size: NA; CDR3: CASSLGVSRYF; DNA: TGTGCCAGCAGCTTGGGCGTGTCCCGATACTTC
V: TRBV9; J: TRBJ2-5; D: TRBD2; size: NA; CDR3: CASSVAASGRGPETQYF; DNA: TGTGCCAGCAGCGTAGCGGCTAGCGGGAGGGGACCCGAGACCCAGTACTTC
V: TRBV3-1/TRBV3-2; J: TRBJ2-6; D: TRBD2; size: NA; CDR3: CASSPSSGRRLQNSGANVLTF; DNA: TGTGCCAGCAGCCCATCTAGCGGGAGAAGGCTCCAAAACTCTGGGGCCAACGTCCTGACTTTC
V: TRBV19; J: TRBJ1-5; D: NA; size: few; CDR3: CASSIQGSRGNQPQHF; DNA: TGTGCCAGTAGTATTCAGGGGAGTAGGGGCAATCAGCCCCAGCATTTT
V: TRBV12-5; J: TRBJ1-4; D: NA; size: NA; CDR3: CASGLVPGYARNEKLFF; DNA: TGTGCTAGTGGTTTGGTACCAGGGTATGCGCGTAATGAAAAACTGTTTTTT
V: TRBV6-5; J: TRBJ1-1; D: TRBD1; size: NA; CDR3: CASTQQGAGTEAFF; DNA: TGTGCCAGCACACAACAGGGGGCAGGGACTGAAGCTTTCTTT
V: TRBV12-5; J: TRBJ2-1; D: TRBD1; size: once; CDR3: CASGRQGPIEQFF; DNA: TGTGCTAGTGGTAGACAGGGACCAATTGAGCAGTTCTTC
V: TRBV7-9; J: TRBJ2-7; D: NA; size: NA; CDR3: CASSLVQGFTYEQYF; DNA: TGTGCCAGCAGCTTAGTTCAGGGGTTTACCTACGAGCAGTACTTC
V: TRBV27; J: TRBJ2-7; D: TRBD1; size: NA; CDR3: CASSLAGTGVLEQYF; DNA: TGTGCCAGCAGTTTGGCCGGGACAGGGGTGCTCGAGCAGTACTTC
V: TRBV6-5; J: TRBJ2-1; D: NA; size: NA; CDR3: CASRLSGTSYNEQFF; DNA: TGTGCCAGCAGACTAAGCGGTACCTCCTACAATGAGCAGTTCTTC
V: TRBV14; J: TRBJ1-2; D: TRBD1; size: NA; CDR3: CASSQNRGDYGYTF; DNA: TGTGCCAGCAGCCAAAACAGGGGGGACTATGGCTACACCTTC
V: TRBV6-6; J: TRBJ2-5; D: NA; size: NA; CDR3: CASTPRVGGTQYF; DNA: TGTGCCAGCACACCCAGGGTAGGGGGGACCCAGTACTTC
V: TRBV18; J: TRBJ1-2; D: TRBD1; size: NA; CDR3: CASSPQAGGTNYGYTF; DNA: TGTGCCAGCTCACCGCAGGCAGGGGGCACTAACTATGGCTACACCTTC
V: TRBV7-9; J: TRBJ2-7; D: NA; size: NA; CDR3: CASSLYNYEQYF; DNA: TGTGCCAGCAGCTTGTACAACTACGAGCAGTACTTC
V: TRBV27; J: TRBJ1-2; D: NA; size: NA; CDR3: CASSDPTGRASF; DNA: TGTGCCAGCAGTGACCCCACAGGGCGAGCAAGCTTC
V: TRBV18; J: TRBJ1-5; D: NA; size: few; CDR3: CASSPTGIQPQHF; DNA: TGTGCCAGCTCACCAACGGGAATTCAGCCCCAGCATTTT
V: TRBV5-1; J: TRBJ1-2; D: TRBD1; size: few; CDR3: CASSLYRGEGYTF; DNA: TGCGCCAGCAGCCTTTACAGGGGAGAAGGCTACACCTTC
V: TRBV18; J: TRBJ1-5; D: TRBD1; size: NA; CDR3: CASSPTGTAWGQPQHF; DNA: TGTGCCAGCTCACCTACCGGGACAGCCTGGGGTCAGCCCCAGCATTTT
V: TRBV5-4; J: TRBJ1-6; D: NA; size: NA; CDR3: CASSLDLRSNSPLHF; DNA: TGTGCCAGCAGCTTGGACCTTAGGAGTAATTCACCCCTCCACTTT
V: TRBV29-1; J: TRBJ2-3; D: TRBD1; size: NA; CDR3: CSGTGSTDTQYF; DNA: TGCAGCGGGACAGGGAGCACAGATACGCAGTATTTT
V: TRBV5-1; J: TRBJ2-5; D: TRBD1; size: NA; CDR3: CASSPLDRGETQYF; DNA: TGCGCCAGCAGCCCCCTGGACAGGGGAGAGACCCAGTACTTC
V: TRBV19; J: TRBJ2-7; D: TRBD1; size: NA; CDR3: CASSTGQGYEQYF; DNA: TGTGCCAGTAGTACGGGACAGGGCTACGAGCAGTACTTC
V: TRBV7-2; J: TRBJ2-3; D: NA; size: NA; CDR3: CASSFPRGAGNTDTQYF; DNA: TGTGCCAGCAGCTTCCCCCGGGGGGCGGGTAACACAGATACGCAGTATTTT
V: TRBV3-1/TRBV3-2; J: TRBJ1-2; D: TRBD1; size: NA; CDR3: CASSLQTGPNYGYTF; DNA: TGTGCCAGCAGCCTACAGACAGGGCCCAACTATGGCTACACCTTC
V: TRBV2; J: TRBJ1-1; D: NA; size: NA; CDR3: CASSVGRQNTEAFF; DNA: TGTGCCAGCAGTGTGGGCAGGCAGAACACTGAAGCTTTCTTT
V: TRBV19; J: TRBJ1-4; D: NA; size: NA; CDR3: CASSASQVSNEKLFF; DNA: TGTGCCAGTAGTGCTTCACAGGTTTCTAATGAAAAACTGTTTTTT
V: TRBV6-1; J: TRBJ1-6; D: NA; size: NA; CDR3: CASSGSYTGEDSPLHF; DNA: TGTGCCAGCAGTGGAAGCTACACGGGAGAGGATTCACCCCTCCACTTT
V: TRBV4-3; J: TRBJ2-3; D: NA; size: NA; CDR3: CASSQGFRGRRTDTQYF; DNA: TGCGCCAGCAGCCAAGGATTCAGGGGTAGGCGCACAGATACGCAGTATTTT
V: TRBV7-9; J: TRBJ2-3; D: TRBD1; size: NA; CDR3: CASRAGTGRADTQYF; DNA: TGTGCCAGCAGAGCCGGGACAGGGAGGGCGGATACGCAGTATTTT
V: TRBV7-9; J: TRBJ1-1; D: TRBD1; size: once; CDR3: CASSPRQGMNTEAFF; DNA: TGTGCCAGCAGCCCTAGACAGGGAATGAACACTGAAGCTTTCTTT
V: TRBV7-2; J: TRBJ2-5; D: TRBD2; size: NA; CDR3: CASSLAKAGGPPETQYF; DNA: TGTGCCAGCAGCTTAGCGAAAGCGGGAGGGCCCCCAGAGACCCAGTACTTC
V: TRBV21-1; J: TRBJ1-2; D: NA; size: NA; CDR3: CASSKWGPTNYGYTF; DNA: TGTGCCAGCAGCAAATGGGGGCCCACAAACTATGGCTACACCTTC
V: TRBV6-5; J: TRBJ1-6; D: NA; size: NA; CDR3: CASRSPGLYNSPLHF; DNA: TGTGCCAGCAGGTCACCGGGTCTTTATAATTCACCCCTCCACTTT
V: TRBV7-2; J: TRBJ2-1; D: TRBD1; size: NA; CDR3: CASSSYRGHYNEQFF; DNA: TGTGCCAGCAGCTCATACAGGGGGCACTACAATGAGCAGTTCTTC
V: TRBV27; J: TRBJ1-5; D: NA; size: once; CDR3: CASKKGQVHNHSNQPQHF; DNA: TGTGCCAGCAAAAAGGGGCAGGTCCATAATCATAGCAATCAGCCCCAGCATTTT